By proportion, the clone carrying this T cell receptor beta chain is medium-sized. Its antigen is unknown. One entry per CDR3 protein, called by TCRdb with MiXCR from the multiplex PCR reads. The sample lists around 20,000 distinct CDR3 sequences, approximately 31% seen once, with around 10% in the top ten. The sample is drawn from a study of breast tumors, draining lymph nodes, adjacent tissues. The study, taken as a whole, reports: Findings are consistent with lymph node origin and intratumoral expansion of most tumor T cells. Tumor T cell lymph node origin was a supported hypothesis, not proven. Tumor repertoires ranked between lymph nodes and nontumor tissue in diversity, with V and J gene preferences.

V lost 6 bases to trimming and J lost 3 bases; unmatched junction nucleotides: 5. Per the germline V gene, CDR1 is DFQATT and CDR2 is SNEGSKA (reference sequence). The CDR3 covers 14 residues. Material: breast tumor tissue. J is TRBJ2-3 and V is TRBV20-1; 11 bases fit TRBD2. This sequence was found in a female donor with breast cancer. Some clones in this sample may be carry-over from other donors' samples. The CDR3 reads CSAPGTSGTDTQYF. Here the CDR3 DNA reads TGCAGTGCCCCCGGGACTAGCGGTACAGATACGCAGTATTTT.